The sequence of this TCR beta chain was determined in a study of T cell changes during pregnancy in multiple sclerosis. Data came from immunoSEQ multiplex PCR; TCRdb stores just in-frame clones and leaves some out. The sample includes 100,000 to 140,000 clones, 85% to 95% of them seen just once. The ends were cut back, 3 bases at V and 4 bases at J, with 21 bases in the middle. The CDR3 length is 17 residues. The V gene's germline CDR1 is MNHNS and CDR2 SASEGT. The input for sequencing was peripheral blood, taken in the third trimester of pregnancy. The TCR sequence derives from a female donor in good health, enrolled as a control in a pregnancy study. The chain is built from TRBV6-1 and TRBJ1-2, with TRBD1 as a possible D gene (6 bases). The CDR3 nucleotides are TGTGCCAGCAGTGACCGGACAGCCTTCCTAACGGCCTATGGCTACACCTTC. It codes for CASSDRTAFLTAYGYTF.